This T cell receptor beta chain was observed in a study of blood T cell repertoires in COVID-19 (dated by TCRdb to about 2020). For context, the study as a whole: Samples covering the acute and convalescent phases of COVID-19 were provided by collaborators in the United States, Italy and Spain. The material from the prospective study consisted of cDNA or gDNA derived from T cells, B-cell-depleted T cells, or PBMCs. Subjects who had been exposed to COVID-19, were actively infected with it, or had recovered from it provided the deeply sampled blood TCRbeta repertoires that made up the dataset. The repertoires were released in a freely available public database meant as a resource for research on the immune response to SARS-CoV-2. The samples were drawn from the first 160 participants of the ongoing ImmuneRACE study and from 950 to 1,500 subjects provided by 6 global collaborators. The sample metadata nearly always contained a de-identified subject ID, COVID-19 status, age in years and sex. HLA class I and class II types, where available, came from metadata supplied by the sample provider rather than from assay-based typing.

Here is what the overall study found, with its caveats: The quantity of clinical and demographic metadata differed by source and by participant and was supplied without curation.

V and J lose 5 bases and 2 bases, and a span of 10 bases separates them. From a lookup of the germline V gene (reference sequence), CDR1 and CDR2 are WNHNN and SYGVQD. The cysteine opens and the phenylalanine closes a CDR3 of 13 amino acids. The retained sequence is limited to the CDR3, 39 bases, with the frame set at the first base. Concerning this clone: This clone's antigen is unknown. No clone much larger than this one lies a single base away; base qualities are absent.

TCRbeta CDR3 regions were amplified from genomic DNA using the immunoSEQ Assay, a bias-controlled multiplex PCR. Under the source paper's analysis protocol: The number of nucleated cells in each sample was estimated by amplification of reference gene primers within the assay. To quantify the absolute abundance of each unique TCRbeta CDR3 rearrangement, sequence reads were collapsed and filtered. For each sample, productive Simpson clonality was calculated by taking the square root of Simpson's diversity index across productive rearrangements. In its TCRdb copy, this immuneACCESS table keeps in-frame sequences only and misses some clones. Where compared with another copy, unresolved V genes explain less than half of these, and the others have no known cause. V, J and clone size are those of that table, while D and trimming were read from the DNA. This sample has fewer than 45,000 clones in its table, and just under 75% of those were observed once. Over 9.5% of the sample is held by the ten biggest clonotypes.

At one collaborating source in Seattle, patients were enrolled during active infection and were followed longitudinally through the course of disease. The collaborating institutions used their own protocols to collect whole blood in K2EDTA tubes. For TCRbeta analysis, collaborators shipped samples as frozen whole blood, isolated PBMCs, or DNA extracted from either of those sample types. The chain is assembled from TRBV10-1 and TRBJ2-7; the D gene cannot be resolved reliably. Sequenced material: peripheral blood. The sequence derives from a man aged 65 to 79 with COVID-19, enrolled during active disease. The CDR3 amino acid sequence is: CASSSGFAYEQYF. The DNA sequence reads TGCGCCAGCAGTTCAGGTTTCGCCTACGAGCAGTACTTC.